One sample yielded the 21 T cell receptor beta chains listed below, sequenced in a study of CD8 T cells in ankylosing spondylitis. TCRdb used MiXCR to reprocess the 5' RACE reads, holding one entry per CDR3 protein. The sample shows about 840,000 distinct CDR3 sequences, roughly 12% of them seen only once. Overall study results and limits: Ankylosing spondylitis blood seemed to carry a telltale TCR beta motif made of fewer than ten highly homologous variants.

For these TCRs, the target antigens are not known. Sequenced input: blood, either unsorted or a sorted T cell fraction (not recorded which). These receptors all come from a male donor with ankylosing spondylitis.

This clonotype was seen a few times. The rearrangement joins TRBV10-3 to TRBJ2-1; 11 nucleotides agree with TRBD2. V was clipped by 2 bases and J by 9 bases; unmatched bases: 15. The CDR3 has 18 residues. The V gene's germline CDR1 is ENHRY and CDR2 SYGVKD. The CDR3 nucleotides read TGTGCCATCAGTGAGGGGCTAGCGGGAGGCATCCAAAGAAGTGAGCAGTTCTTC. It is translated as CAISEGLAGGIQRSEQFF.

This clonotype was counted between two and nine times. The chain links TRBV6-2 or TRBV6-3 to TRBJ1-5, with TRBD1 as a possible D gene (6 bases). Germline-derived CDR1 and CDR2 are MNHEY and SVGEGT. The CDR3 is 15 residues long. Trimming shortened V by 7 bases and J by 3 bases, and 16 bases separated the two germline ends. CDR3 residues: CASKSWGLNNQPQHF. CDR3 bases: TGTGCCAGCAAGAGCTGGGGGCTGAACAATCAGCCCCAGCATTTT.

This clonotype was seen a few times. This chain joins TRBV11-2 and TRBJ2-7; D is perhaps TRBD2 (5 bases). This CDR3 spans 17 amino acids. Germline CDR1 reads SGHAT; CDR2 reads FQNNGV. Deletions cut 2 bases from V and 4 bases from J, with 21 bases between. CDR3 region: CASSLRGWQTSGYEQYF. CDR3 nucleotide sequence: TGTGCCAGCAGCTTACGAGGCTGGCAGACTTCGGGATACGAGCAGTACTTC.

This clonotype was counted only a few times. This sequence joins TRBV20-1 and TRBJ1-5, with D tentatively TRBD1 (6 bases). This CDR3 is 16 amino acids long. Trimming removed 3 bases from V and 4 bases from J, with 19 bases in between. Germline assignment: CDR1 DFQATT and CDR2 SNEGSKA (reference sequence). Written as DNA, the CDR3 is TGCAGTGCTAGGAGGGGAAGGGGGTTTGATAATCAGCCCCAGCATTTT. Translated: CSARRGRGFDNQPQHF.

There are many counts of this clonotype. This chain connects TRBV12-3 or TRBV12-4 to TRBJ2-1; the match to TRBD1 covers 10 bases. Trimming at V came to 5 bases and at J to 5 bases, leaving 6 bases not matched to a gene. This CDR3 comprises 15 residues. CDR3 residues: CASSAGTGEDNEQFF. As DNA, the CDR3 is TGTGCCAGCAGTGCCGGGACAGGGGAAGACAATGAGCAGTTCTTC.

This chain joins TRBV11-3 and TRBJ1-6; D remains unclear. Germline CDR1 reads SGHNT; CDR2 reads YENEEA. The CDR3 runs 13 residues. The V end lost 1 base, the J end lost 10 bases, and 8 bases lay between the germline ends. The CDR3 sequence: CASSLVAGSPLHF. CDR3 bases: TGTGCCAGCAGCTTAGTGGCGGGATCACCCCTCCACTTT.

The sample holds a few counts of this clonotype. The gene calls are TRBV12-3 or TRBV12-4 and TRBJ2-6; D gene uncertain. The CDR3 runs 16 residues. V lost 2 bases to trimming and J lost 4 bases, with 12 bases between them. This chain's CDR3 is CASSLHWVPGANVLTF. The CDR3 coding sequence is TGTGCCAGCAGTTTACATTGGGTACCCGGGGCCAACGTCCTGACTTTC.

This clonotype has a handful of counts. The J gene is TRBJ1-4, the V gene TRBV6-5; the D gene is possibly TRBD1 (5 bases). The CDR3 spans 15 residues. Trimming removed 0 bases at V and 6 bases at J, with 11 bases between. The V gene's germline CDR1 is MNHEY and CDR2 SVGAGI. The DNA of the CDR3 is TGTGCCAGCAGTTACTCGTACAGGTCCGATGAAAAACTGTTTTTT. Amino acid sequence: CASSYSYRSDEKLFF.

CDR3 nucleotides: TGTGCCAGCGGGTCCCAGGGCCCTCCCTCGAACACCGGGGAGCTGTTTTTT. Translation: CASGSQGPPSNTGELFF. The chain carries TRBV28 and TRBJ2-2; TRBD1 is a possible D gene (5 bases). V lost 8 bases and J 0 bases, leaving 19 bases between the germline ends. Germline loops: CDR1 MDHEN, CDR2 SYDVKM. This CDR3 has 17 residues. Using reference TRBV28 and TRBJ2-2 for the parts outside the CDR3, the full variable domain is DVKVTQSSRYLVKRTGEKVFLECVQDMDHENMFWYRQDPGLGLRLIYFSYDVKMKEKGDIPEGYSVSREKKERFSLILESASTNQTSMYLCASGSQGPPSNTGELFFGEGSRLTVL.

In its sample, this clonotype was seen many times. The rearrangement joins TRBV29-1 to TRBJ2-1, with 9 positions matching TRBD1. Losses at the gene ends were 4 bases for V and 5 bases for J; bases not matched to a gene: 3. The CDR3 sequence is 13 residues long. From germline, CDR1 is SQVTM and CDR2 ANQGSEA. CDR3 region: CSVADRGDNEQFF. CDR3 nucleotides: TGCAGCGTTGCGGACAGGGGAGACAATGAGCAGTTCTTC.

V usage is TRBV7-2 and J usage is TRBJ2-7, with 11 bases aligning to TRBD2. V gave up 0 bases and J gave up 1 base; unmatched junction bases: 5. This CDR3 spans 17 amino acids. CDR1 and CDR2 (germline): SGHTA, FQGNSA. For the CDR3, the DNA is TGTGCCAGCAGCTTAGCCACTAGCGGGAGTGGTTCCTACGAGCAGTACTTC. Residues: CASSLATSGSGSYEQYF.

At least ten counts were recorded for this clonotype. The V call is TRBV5-1, the J call TRBJ2-7; possible D gene TRBD2, 5 bases. Germline values: CDR1 SGHRS, CDR2 YFSETQ. V was shortened by 0 bases and J by 3 bases, with 10 bases between the two germline ends. This CDR3 has 14 residues. CDR3: CASSLDGDLYEQYF. As DNA, the CDR3 is TGCGCCAGCAGCTTGGACGGGGATCTCTACGAGCAGTACTTC.

The chain recombines TRBV4-1 with TRBJ1-2; D gene uncertain. The V gene's germline CDR1 is MGHRA and CDR2 YSYEKL. The CDR3 is 15 amino acids. V was shortened by 2 bases and J by 1 base, with 11 bases between the two germline ends. Written as DNA, the CDR3 is TGCGCCAGCAGCCAATCGGGCAGCCATAACTATGGCTACACCTTC. It codes for CASSQSGSHNYGYTF.

This clonotype was found a few times. This rearrangement joins TRBV29-1 to TRBJ1-4; D gene uncertain. The CDR3 sequence is 12 residues long. Trimming left V 6 bases short and J 4 bases short, with 9 bases between. In germline, CDR1 is SQVTM, CDR2 ANQGSEA. The CDR3 reads CSVRADNEKLFF. The CDR3 bases are TGCAGCGTCCGGGCTGATAATGAAAAACTGTTTTTT.

The gene calls are TRBV6-1 and TRBJ1-4; D not certain. Deletions cut 2 bases from V and 6 bases from J, with 7 bases between. The CDR3 is 13 amino acids. CDR1 and CDR2 from the germline V gene are MNHNS and SASEGT. Here the CDR3 reads CASSEWTDEKLFF. CDR3 DNA: TGTGCCAGCAGTGAATGGACGGATGAAAAACTGTTTTTT.

This clonotype was seen repeatedly, ten times or more. The J gene is TRBJ1-1, the V gene TRBV5-1; D unresolved. Germline CDR1 and CDR2: SGHRS and YFSETQ. The CDR3 extends over 13 amino acids. V dropped 0 bases and J dropped 0 bases, with 3 bases sitting between them. The CDR3 nucleotides read TGCGCCAGCAGCTTGGACGTGAACACTGAAGCTTTCTTT. As protein: CASSLDVNTEAFF.

This clonotype was counted between two and nine times. The chain links TRBV4-2 to TRBJ2-1, with D maybe TRBD2 (6 bases). The V gene's germline CDR1 is LGHNA and CDR2 YNFKEQ. This CDR3 region has 16 residues. V dropped 4 bases and J dropped 3 bases, with 16 bases sitting between them. The DNA for the CDR3 is TGTGCCAGCAGCCCAAACCGGAGGGCGAGCTACAATGAGCAGTTCTTC. Protein: CASSPNRRASYNEQFF.

This clonotype came up a few times. The CDR3 spells CSATLTRPSTDTQYF. CDR3 in DNA: TGCAGTGCTACCCTGACTAGACCTAGCACAGATACGCAGTATTTT. V gene TRBV20-1 combines with J gene TRBJ2-3; D is perhaps TRBD2 (6 bases). Trimming cost V 4 bases and J 0 bases, with 14 bases left between them. This CDR3 spans 15 amino acids. The germline V gene encodes CDR1 DFQATT and CDR2 SNEGSKA (reference sequence).

The chain employs TRBV7-9 and TRBJ2-5; 9 bases match TRBD1. The length of the CDR3 is 14 residues. After removal of 5 bases from V and 4 bases from J, the junction contained 5 bases not matched to a gene. In germline, CDR1 is SEHNR, CDR2 FQNEAQ (reference sequence). The CDR3: CASSLQQGAETQYF. The DNA of the CDR3 is TGTGCCAGCAGCCTCCAACAGGGGGCAGAGACCCAGTACTTC. Full variable domain (outside the CDR3, taken from reference TRBV7-9 and TRBJ2-5): DTGVSQNPRHKITKRGQNVTFRCDPISEHNRLYWYRQTLGQGPEFLTYFQNEAQLEKSRLLSDRFSAERPKGSFSTLEIQRTEQGDSAMYLCASSLQQGAETQYFGPGTRLLVL.

This clonotype was seen ten or more times. The rearrangement links TRBV5-6 to TRBJ2-1; the D gene is possibly TRBD2 (5 bases). CDR1 is SGHDT, CDR2 YYEEEE, per germline. Trimming shortened V by 4 bases and J by 0 bases, and 23 bases separated the two germline ends. The CDR3 runs 19 residues. Written as DNA, the CDR3 is TGTGCCAGCAGCCCATCCGAGGGAGAGCGGAGGACCTCCTACAATGAGCAGTTCTTC. Its protein product is CASSPSEGERRTSYNEQFF.

The gene calls are TRBV4-2 and TRBJ2-3; D is tentatively TRBD1 or TRBD2 (5 bases each). The CDR3 is made up of 16 amino acids. V lost 2 bases and J lost 2, with 14 bases in between. From germline, CDR1 is LGHNA and CDR2 YNFKEQ. The DNA for the CDR3 is TGTGCCAGCAGCCAAACTCGGGACCCCTTCACAGATACGCAGTATTTT. Translated, it gives CASSQTRDPFTDTQYF.